This TCR beta chain came from a study of CD8 T cells in acute hepatitis C reinfection. As for the study in general: Sequences come from NS3-1073-specific CD8+ T cells, during acute infection and after clearance.

This clone was observed once. The time point: naive CD8 control sorted from an acute-time-point sample. Every 3 months, donors from a Montreal cohort of people who inject drugs were followed. The table came from immunoSEQ multiplex PCR; TCRdb's copy has only in-frame clones and leaves some out. The data show about 38,000 clones, with approximately 87% seen just once and 0.5% held by the top ten. Per germline, CDR1 SGDLS and CDR2 YYNGEE. The CDR3 loop spans 13 amino acids. V shed 0 bases and J shed 5 bases, with 8 bases lying between them. This sequence joins TRBV9 and TRBJ2-5; D gene uncertain. This TCR was recovered from a man between 25 and 39 years old with chronic hepatitis C. Sequencing was carried out using naive CD8+ T cells from PBMCs. The CDR3 DNA reads TGTGCCAGCAGCGTAGAACCTCGGGAGACCCAGTACTTC. This translates into CASSVEPRETQYF.